The rows below give T cell receptor beta chains drawn from one sample of a study of blood T cell repertoires in COVID-19. Clones were sequenced by immunoSEQ multiplex PCR, and TCRdb holds only the in-frame ones, with some missing. The data contain around 230,000 clones, around 87% of them seen just once; the ten biggest clones take up roughly 7.8%. Source material: peripheral blood. The receptor source for this set is a man aged 55 to 70 who had recovered from COVID-19. Both conserved end residues are part of each CDR3. The D gene is left open where the match is weak. Expanded clones are given a class, and other clones once, few, many or no size at all.

clone_size: -; d_call: -; v_call: TRBV7-2; j_call: TRBJ2-3; cdr3_aa: CASSITRTDTQYF; cdr3_nt: TGTGCCAGCAGTATCACTAGAACAGATACGCAGTATTTT
clone_size: -; d_call: -; v_call: TRBV12-3/TRBV12-4; j_call: TRBJ1-1; cdr3_aa: CASSLKLNTEAFF; cdr3_nt: TGTGCCAGCAGTTTAAAGCTGAACACTGAAGCTTTCTTT
clone_size: -; d_call: TRBD1; v_call: TRBV5-1; j_call: TRBJ2-4; cdr3_aa: CASSVGQANIQYF; cdr3_nt: TGCGCCAGCAGCGTGGGACAGGCAAACATTCAGTACTTC
clone_size: -; d_call: TRBD1; v_call: TRBV5-1; j_call: TRBJ1-4; cdr3_aa: CASNRTGRFNEKLFF; cdr3_nt: TGCGCCAGCAACCGGACAGGGCGATTTAATGAAAAACTGTTTTTT
clone_size: -; d_call: -; v_call: TRBV2; j_call: TRBJ2-2; cdr3_aa: CASSGRGKGTGELFF; cdr3_nt: TGTGCCAGCAGTGGGCGGGGAAAGGGCACCGGGGAGCTGTTTTTT
clone_size: -; d_call: TRBD1; v_call: TRBV10-3; j_call: TRBJ2-1; cdr3_aa: CAISEVRTGGYNEQFF; cdr3_nt: TGTGCCATCAGTGAGGTGAGGACAGGGGGGTACAATGAGCAGTTCTTC
clone_size: -; d_call: -; v_call: TRBV5-8; j_call: TRBJ1-6; cdr3_aa: CASQLGYNSPLHF; cdr3_nt: TGTGCCAGCCAGCTAGGCTATAATTCACCCCTCCACTTT
clone_size: -; d_call: TRBD2; v_call: TRBV9; j_call: TRBJ2-1; cdr3_aa: CASSVGLAGANEQFF; cdr3_nt: TGTGCCAGCAGCGTAGGACTAGCGGGGGCCAATGAGCAGTTCTTC
clone_size: -; d_call: TRBD1; v_call: TRBV18; j_call: TRBJ1-3; cdr3_aa: CASSQTGTGGTGNTIYF; cdr3_nt: TGTGCCAGCTCACAGACCGGGACAGGGGGAACTGGAAACACCATATATTTT
clone_size: -; d_call: TRBD1; v_call: TRBV19; j_call: TRBJ1-4; cdr3_aa: CASGATSTQGANEKLFF; cdr3_nt: TGTGCCAGTGGTGCGACATCGACCCAGGGGGCTAATGAAAAACTGTTTTTT
clone_size: -; d_call: -; v_call: TRBV6-5; j_call: TRBJ1-2; cdr3_aa: CASTEQVNYGYTF; cdr3_nt: TGTGCCAGCACCGAACAGGTTAACTATGGCTACACCTTC
clone_size: -; d_call: TRBD1; v_call: TRBV9; j_call: TRBJ1-4; cdr3_aa: CASSPRTGGNEKLFF; cdr3_nt: TGTGCCAGCAGCCCCCGGACAGGGGGCAATGAAAAACTGTTTTTT
clone_size: -; d_call: TRBD1; v_call: TRBV2; j_call: TRBJ1-2; cdr3_aa: CASSEDRGYGYTF; cdr3_nt: TGTGCCAGCAGTGAAGACAGGGGCTATGGCTACACCTTC
clone_size: -; d_call: TRBD2; v_call: TRBV3-1/TRBV3-2; j_call: TRBJ2-2; cdr3_aa: CASSQGLAGGTGELFF; cdr3_nt: TGTGCCAGCAGCCAGGGACTAGCGGGGGGGACCGGGGAGCTGTTTTTT
clone_size: -; d_call: -; v_call: TRBV27; j_call: TRBJ1-4; cdr3_aa: CASGFGAGEKLFF; cdr3_nt: TGTGCCAGCGGGTTTGGGGCTGGCGAAAAACTGTTTTTT
clone_size: few; d_call: -; v_call: TRBV28; j_call: TRBJ2-7; cdr3_aa: CASSFKGVHEQYF; cdr3_nt: TGTGCCAGCAGTTTTAAGGGGGTCCACGAGCAGTACTTC
clone_size: -; d_call: TRBD1; v_call: TRBV4-1; j_call: TRBJ2-3; cdr3_aa: CASSQEVGQSSTDTQYF; cdr3_nt: TGCGCCAGCAGCCAAGAAGTGGGACAGTCTAGCACAGATACGCAGTATTTT
clone_size: -; d_call: -; v_call: TRBV7-2; j_call: TRBJ1-1; cdr3_aa: CASKTGPDTEAFF; cdr3_nt: TGTGCCAGCAAAACAGGGCCGGACACTGAAGCTTTCTTT
clone_size: -; d_call: TRBD2; v_call: TRBV5-1; j_call: TRBJ2-1; cdr3_aa: CASSLGLAGARYNEQFF; cdr3_nt: TGCGCCAGCAGCTTGGGACTAGCGGGGGCCAGGTACAATGAGCAGTTCTTC
clone_size: once; d_call: TRBD1; v_call: TRBV24-1; j_call: TRBJ1-2; cdr3_aa: CATSDWTGTYGYTF; cdr3_nt: TGTGCCACCAGTGATTGGACAGGAACCTATGGCTACACCTTC
clone_size: -; d_call: -; v_call: TRBV28; j_call: TRBJ2-1; cdr3_aa: CASSRVGQSSYNEQFF; cdr3_nt: TGTGCCAGCAGTAGAGTGGGCCAAAGCTCCTACAATGAGCAGTTCTTC
clone_size: -; d_call: -; v_call: TRBV18; j_call: TRBJ2-7; cdr3_aa: CASSVSDIVGQYF; cdr3_nt: TGTGCCAGCTCAGTATCGGACATTGTTGGGCAGTACTTC
clone_size: -; d_call: TRBD2; v_call: TRBV18; j_call: TRBJ2-1; cdr3_aa: CASSGSGGGSYNEQFF; cdr3_nt: TGTGCCAGCTCAGGTAGCGGGGGAGGTTCCTACAATGAGCAGTTCTTC
clone_size: -; d_call: -; v_call: TRBV5-1; j_call: TRBJ2-1; cdr3_aa: CASSLRAGGGNEQFF; cdr3_nt: TGCGCCAGCAGCTTGCGGGCGGGCGGAGGAAATGAGCAGTTCTTC
clone_size: once; d_call: TRBD2; v_call: TRBV6-6; j_call: TRBJ2-3; cdr3_aa: CASSLKSGLAGVDTQYF; cdr3_nt: TGTGCCAGCAGTCTGAAATCCGGACTAGCGGGGGTGGATACGCAGTATTTT
clone_size: -; d_call: -; v_call: TRBV6-4; j_call: TRBJ2-1; cdr3_aa: CASSDEGVGFFNEQFF; cdr3_nt: TGTGCCAGCAGTGATGAGGGGGTCGGCTTCTTCAATGAGCAGTTCTTC
clone_size: -; d_call: -; v_call: TRBV6-5; j_call: TRBJ1-5; cdr3_aa: CASSAKGLGNQPQHF; cdr3_nt: TGTGCCAGCAGCGCCAAAGGACTCGGCAATCAGCCCCAGCATTTT
clone_size: -; d_call: -; v_call: TRBV5-1; j_call: TRBJ1-1; cdr3_aa: CASSPGQNMNTEAFF; cdr3_nt: TGCGCCAGCAGCCCCGGACAGAACATGAACACTGAAGCTTTCTTT
clone_size: -; d_call: -; v_call: TRBV21-1; j_call: TRBJ1-5; cdr3_aa: CASSKAPFPNQPQHF; cdr3_nt: TGTGCCAGCAGCAAAGCTCCTTTCCCCAATCAGCCCCAGCATTTT
clone_size: -; d_call: TRBD1; v_call: TRBV5-1; j_call: TRBJ1-1; cdr3_aa: CASSLGQGSTEAFF; cdr3_nt: TGCGCCAGCAGCTTGGGACAGGGGAGCACTGAAGCTTTCTTT
clone_size: -; d_call: -; v_call: TRBV5-1; j_call: TRBJ1-1; cdr3_aa: CASSLVGASTEAFF; cdr3_nt: TGCGCCAGCAGCTTGGTTGGGGCGAGCACTGAAGCTTTCTTT
clone_size: -; d_call: -; v_call: TRBV24-1; j_call: TRBJ1-2; cdr3_aa: CATSEEQGRGYTF; cdr3_nt: TGTGCCACCAGTGAAGAACAGGGCCGCGGCTACACCTTC
clone_size: -; d_call: -; v_call: TRBV24-1; j_call: TRBJ2-5; cdr3_aa: CATSDSGNPAAETQYF; cdr3_nt: TGTGCCACCAGTGATAGCGGTAATCCAGCAGCAGAGACCCAGTACTTC
clone_size: -; d_call: -; v_call: TRBV7-2; j_call: TRBJ2-4; cdr3_aa: CASSLRLAKNIQYF; cdr3_nt: TGTGCCAGCAGCTTACGACTAGCCAAAAACATTCAGTACTTC
clone_size: -; d_call: TRBD1; v_call: TRBV5-4; j_call: TRBJ1-2; cdr3_aa: CASSWGTGLYGYTF; cdr3_nt: TGTGCCAGCAGCTGGGGGACAGGGCTCTATGGCTACACCTTC
clone_size: -; d_call: TRBD2; v_call: TRBV6-2/TRBV6-3; j_call: TRBJ2-5; cdr3_aa: CASSRSGGGVEVNF; cdr3_nt: TGTGCCAGCAGTCGTAGCGGGGGGGGTGTGGAAGTGAACTTC
clone_size: -; d_call: -; v_call: TRBV5-6; j_call: TRBJ1-3; cdr3_aa: CASSPDTQTTIYF; cdr3_nt: TGTGCCAGCAGTCCGGACACCCAGACGACCATATATTTT
clone_size: once; d_call: -; v_call: TRBV5-1; j_call: TRBJ1-5; cdr3_aa: CASSPLDRNQPQHF; cdr3_nt: TGCGCCAGCAGCCCACTTGACAGGAATCAGCCCCAGCATTTT
clone_size: -; d_call: -; v_call: TRBV15; j_call: TRBJ2-3; cdr3_aa: CATSSIFSDTQYF; cdr3_nt: TGTGCCACCAGCAGTATCTTTTCAGATACGCAGTATTTT
clone_size: few; d_call: -; v_call: TRBV9; j_call: TRBJ2-2; cdr3_aa: CASSAPINGELFF; cdr3_nt: TGTGCCAGCAGCGCGCCTATTAACGGGGAGCTGTTTTTT
clone_size: -; d_call: -; v_call: TRBV6-2/TRBV6-3; j_call: TRBJ2-1; cdr3_aa: CASSYSVLVGDEQFF; cdr3_nt: TGTGCCAGCAGTTACTCGGTCCTAGTCGGGGATGAGCAGTTCTTC
clone_size: -; d_call: TRBD2; v_call: TRBV24-1; j_call: TRBJ2-1; cdr3_aa: CATSDYYSGGSYNEQFF; cdr3_nt: TGTGCCACCAGTGATTACTATAGCGGGGGGTCCTACAATGAGCAGTTCTTC
clone_size: -; d_call: -; v_call: TRBV7-9; j_call: TRBJ1-6; cdr3_aa: CASSPAGDNSPLHF; cdr3_nt: TGTGCCAGCAGCCCCGCAGGGGATAATTCACCCCTCCACTTT
clone_size: -; d_call: TRBD2; v_call: TRBV6-5; j_call: TRBJ2-2; cdr3_aa: CASRASGENTGELFF; cdr3_nt: TGTGCCAGCAGAGCAAGCGGGGAGAACACCGGGGAGCTGTTTTTT
clone_size: -; d_call: -; v_call: TRBV12-5; j_call: TRBJ1-1; cdr3_aa: CASGLEGRAEAFF; cdr3_nt: TGTGCTAGTGGTTTGGAGGGGAGGGCTGAAGCTTTCTTT
clone_size: -; d_call: TRBD2; v_call: TRBV6-1; j_call: TRBJ2-2; cdr3_aa: CASSAKAGTSGGAGELFF; cdr3_nt: TGTGCCAGCAGTGCTAAGGCCGGGACTAGCGGGGGCGCCGGGGAGCTGTTTTTT
clone_size: -; d_call: TRBD1; v_call: TRBV10-3; j_call: TRBJ1-1; cdr3_aa: CAISGDREAEAFF; cdr3_nt: TGTGCCATCAGTGGGGACAGGGAGGCTGAAGCTTTCTTT
clone_size: -; d_call: -; v_call: TRBV6-5; j_call: TRBJ2-2; cdr3_aa: CASSYTATDIAGELFF; cdr3_nt: TGTGCCAGCAGTTACACGGCCACAGATATTGCCGGGGAGCTGTTTTTT
clone_size: -; d_call: -; v_call: TRBV7-2; j_call: TRBJ1-6; cdr3_aa: CASSFQGFDSPLHF; cdr3_nt: TGTGCCAGCAGCTTTCAGGGGTTTGATTCACCCCTCCACTTT
clone_size: -; d_call: -; v_call: TRBV5-1; j_call: TRBJ2-2; cdr3_aa: CASEPGHSNTGELFF; cdr3_nt: TGCGCCAGCGAACCGGGACATTCGAACACCGGGGAGCTGTTTTTT
clone_size: -; d_call: -; v_call: TRBV30; j_call: TRBJ1-6; cdr3_aa: CACGQTKSYNSPLHF; cdr3_nt: TGTGCCTGCGGACAGACGAAATCCTATAATTCACCCCTCCACTTT
clone_size: -; d_call: TRBD2; v_call: TRBV6-2/TRBV6-3; j_call: TRBJ2-7; cdr3_aa: CASSYSRAGGRYEQYF; cdr3_nt: TGTGCCAGCAGTTACTCGAGAGCGGGGGGCCGCTACGAGCAGTACTTC
clone_size: -; d_call: -; v_call: TRBV3-1/TRBV3-2; j_call: TRBJ1-1; cdr3_aa: CASSQDYMNTEAFF; cdr3_nt: TGTGCCAGCAGCCAAGATTACATGAACACTGAAGCTTTCTTT
clone_size: -; d_call: -; v_call: TRBV5-1; j_call: TRBJ2-5; cdr3_aa: CASRAFGGQETQYF; cdr3_nt: TGCGCCAGCAGGGCCTTCGGCGGGCAAGAGACCCAGTACTTC
clone_size: few; d_call: -; v_call: TRBV9; j_call: TRBJ2-1; cdr3_aa: CASSVLPTDYNEQFF; cdr3_nt: TGTGCCAGCAGCGTTCTTCCGACAGATTACAATGAGCAGTTCTTC
clone_size: -; d_call: -; v_call: TRBV9; j_call: TRBJ1-6; cdr3_aa: CASSPLDRRLTGGPLHF; cdr3_nt: TGTGCCAGCAGCCCTCTCGATCGGCGATTGACGGGGGGACCCCTCCACTTT
clone_size: -; d_call: -; v_call: TRBV6-5; j_call: TRBJ2-1; cdr3_aa: CASSQSSYNEQFF; cdr3_nt: TGTGCCAGCTCACAGAGCTCCTACAATGAGCAGTTCTTC
clone_size: -; d_call: -; v_call: TRBV6-5; j_call: TRBJ2-2; cdr3_aa: CASLGRGSVLFF; cdr3_nt: TGTGCCAGCTTGGGTCGGGGGTCGGTCCTGTTTTTT
clone_size: -; d_call: TRBD1; v_call: TRBV6-4; j_call: TRBJ2-2; cdr3_aa: CASSDWTGTHTGELFF; cdr3_nt: TGTGCCAGCAGTGACTGGACAGGGACCCACACCGGGGAGCTGTTTTTT